The 32 T cell receptor beta chains below come from one sample, sequenced in a study of control samples from healthy donors and cancer patients (dated by TCRdb to about 2020). The protocol used for the library was the immunoSEQ multiplex PCR assay. The table was pulled from immuneACCESS by TCRdb, which kept in-frame rearrangements only. Such tables lose some clones; where checked, under half of the loss comes from unresolved V genes, and the rest has no known cause. Across this sample there are just over 80,000 clones, with around 94% seen only once. Of the sample, about 5% is held by the ten largest clones. Sequencing was carried out using blood. The receptors were gathered from a woman under 30 in good health.

The gene calls are TRBV20-1 and TRBJ1-1, with D tentatively TRBD1 (6 bases). The CDR3 extends over 11 amino acids. Germline V gives CDR1 DFQATT, CDR2 SNEGSKA (reference sequence). The V and J ends lost 5 bases and 11 bases respectively, with 15 bases between them. The CDR3 spells CSALAFGGAFF. In DNA, the CDR3 is TGCAGTGCTCTCGCCTTCGGGGGCGCTTTCTTT.

The chain is built from TRBV6-5 and TRBJ2-3; D may match TRBD1 or TRBD2 (5 bases each). Germline V gives CDR1 MNHEY, CDR2 SVGAGI. This CDR3 is 13 amino acids long. The CDR3, as DNA: TGTGCGGGGCTAGCATTGGGCACAGATACGCAGTATTTT. Amino acid sequence: CAGLALGTDTQYF.

The V gene is TRBV6-6, the J gene TRBJ2-7; no definite D call. Deletions cut 4 bases from V and 2 bases from J, with 12 bases between. The CDR3 has 14 residues. The germline CDR1 and CDR2 sequences are MNHNY and SVGAGI (reference sequence). CDR3 in amino acids: CASSSTISPYEQYF. Here the CDR3 DNA reads TGTGCCAGCAGTTCGACGATCTCCCCCTACGAGCAGTACTTC.

The V gene is TRBV7-8, the J gene TRBJ2-2, with a weak D call TRBD2 (5 bases). Trimming shortened V by 0 bases and J by 2 bases, and 10 bases separated the two germline ends. CDR3 size: 16 residues. Looked up from germline, CDR1 is SGHVS and CDR2 is FQNEAQ. Written as DNA, the CDR3 is TGTGCCAGCAGCTTAGCATCGGGAACAAACACCGGGGAGCTGTTTTTT. Translated: CASSLASGTNTGELFF.

V is TRBV5-1 and J is TRBJ2-5; D remains unclear. There are 14 residues in the CDR3. Trimming shortened V by 6 bases and J by 1 base, and 13 bases separated the two germline ends. Germline V gene data show CDR1 as SGHRS and CDR2 as YFSETQ. CDR3 sequence reads: CASNRGDTQETQYF. The CDR3 coding sequence is TGCGCCAGCAATCGAGGAGATACCCAAGAGACCCAGTACTTC.

The chain uses TRBV5-5 and TRBJ2-7, with D possibly matching TRBD1 (5 bases). The CDR3 runs 14 residues. Germline assignment: CDR1 SGHKS and CDR2 YYEKEE (reference sequence). The V end was cut by 7 bases, the J end by 0 bases, with 14 bases between. The CDR3 region is CASWLQVYSYEQYF. The CDR3, as DNA: TGTGCCAGCTGGTTACAGGTTTACTCCTACGAGCAGTACTTC.

V is TRBV5-1 and J is TRBJ2-1; 8 bases line up with TRBD2. The CDR3 is made up of 17 amino acids. In germline, CDR1 is SGHRS, CDR2 YFSETQ. Trimming cost V 3 bases and J 0 bases; bases outside gene matches: 8. CDR3 nucleotide sequence: TGCGCCAGCAGCTATGGACTAGCCATAATCTCCTACAATGAGCAGTTCTTC. Protein product: CASSYGLAIISYNEQFF. The full variable domain, completed using reference TRBV5-1 and TRBJ2-1, is KAGVTQTPRYLIKTRGQQVTLSCSPISGHRSVSWYQQTPGQGLQFLFEYFSETQRNKGNFPGRFSGRQFSNSRSEMNVSTLELGDSALYLCASSYGLAIISYNEQFFGPGTRLTVL.

This clone was found a few times. CDR3 residues: CASSTADTGELFF. The CDR3 region has the DNA TGTGCCAGCAGTACGGCAGACACCGGGGAGCTGTTTTTT. The V and J genes are TRBV6-2 or TRBV6-3 and TRBJ2-2, with D unresolved. V was clipped by 5 bases and J by 3 bases, with 7 bases between them. From germline, CDR1 is MNHEY and CDR2 SVGEGT. The length of the CDR3 is 13 residues.

This rearrangement joins TRBV13 to TRBJ1-1, with a weak D call TRBD1 (5 bases). Germline V gene lookup returns CDR1 PRHDT and CDR2 FYEKMQ (reference sequence). The V gene lost 7 bases and the J gene lost 0 bases, with 12 bases spanning the gap. The CDR3 sequence is 14 residues long. CDR3 sequence (DNA): TGTGCCAGCACGGTGGGGGGATTGAACACTGAAGCTTTCTTT. Its protein product is CASTVGGLNTEAFF.

Concerning this clone itself: Other DNA sequences in the same sample also yield this CDR3. This chain uses TRBV7-2 with TRBJ2-7; D is uncertain. There are 12 residues in the CDR3. The germline V gene has CDR1 SGHTA and CDR2 FQGNSA. The V gene lost 1 base and the J gene lost 3 bases, with 4 bases spanning the gap. The CDR3 DNA is TGTGCCAGCAGCTTAGACGTCTACGAGCAGTACTTC. Its translation is CASSLDVYEQYF.

The chain links TRBV7-9 to TRBJ1-2; 7 nucleotides align to TRBD1. V shed 2 bases, J shed 2 bases, and the junction held 2 bases outside the gene matches. This CDR3 is 14 amino acids long. Germline loops: CDR1 SEHNR, CDR2 FQNEAQ (reference sequence). CDR3 sequence (DNA): TGTGCCAGCAGCTTAAGGGGGCGAAACTATGGCTACACCTTC. Translating gives CASSLRGRNYGYTF.

The chain has TRBV15 and TRBJ1-5; a weak D match, TRBD1 (5 bases). The CDR3 totals 16 residues. Germline V gives CDR1 LNHNV, CDR2 YYDKDF (reference sequence). V dropped 2 bases and J dropped 6 bases, with 17 bases sitting between them. CDR3 DNA sequence: TGTGCCACCAGCAGACCTGGGAGGGGTAGGGCTCAGCCCCAGCATTTT. As protein: CATSRPGRGRAQPQHF.

The chain links TRBV2 to TRBJ1-1, with 7 bases matching TRBD1. This CDR3 comprises 14 residues. The V gene's germline CDR1 is SNHLY and CDR2 FYNNEI. J lost 4 bases, V lost 9 bases, and 11 bases had no gene match. CDR3 loop: CARRWGQTFTEAFF. In nucleotides, the CDR3 is TGTGCCAGGAGGTGGGGACAGACTTTCACTGAAGCTTTCTTT.

The chain has TRBV7-9 and TRBJ1-2; no reliable D call. The V gene's germline CDR1 is SEHNR and CDR2 FQNEAQ (reference sequence). V was shortened by 4 bases and J by 4 bases, with 19 bases between the two germline ends. The CDR3 consists of 16 residues. CDR3 DNA: TGTGCCAGCAGCTCTAGCCTGGTCATGCGGTTCTATGGCTACACCTTC. Its translation: CASSSSLVMRFYGYTF.

This sequence joins TRBV19 and TRBJ1-2; unclear D gene. This CDR3 region has 12 residues. V lost 9 bases to trimming and J lost 6 bases, with 14 bases between them. The germline V gene has CDR1 LNHDA and CDR2 SQIVND (reference sequence). CDR3 protein: CASLSGGDGYTF. For the CDR3, the DNA is TGTGCCAGCCTATCAGGCGGCGATGGCTACACCTTC.

The DNA for the CDR3 is TGTGCCAGCAGGGGCGAGACAGGGGGAGGAAACACCATATATTTT. Translated: CASRGETGGGNTIYF. The chain links TRBV2 to TRBJ1-3; 9 nucleotides agree with TRBD1. The CDR3 extends over 15 amino acids. With V trimmed by 6 bases and J by 4 bases, 7 bases remained unmatched. The germline CDR1 and CDR2 sequences are SNHLY and FYNNEI.

The gene calls are TRBV7-9 and TRBJ2-7, with D unresolved. Deletions cut 3 bases from V and 2 bases from J, with 11 bases between. Germline values: CDR1 SEHNR, CDR2 FQNEAQ (reference sequence). The CDR3 extends over 14 amino acids. Here the CDR3 reads CASSLGITPYEQYF. The CDR3 nucleotides are TGTGCCAGCAGCTTGGGTATTACCCCCTACGAGCAGTACTTC.

The chain links TRBV11-2 to TRBJ1-5, with D possibly TRBD1 on 5 matching bases. The V and J ends lost 5 bases and 3 bases respectively, with 14 bases between them. This CDR3 contains 15 residues. Germline V gene data show CDR1 as SGHAT and CDR2 as FQNNGV. The CDR3 loop is CASSEGVRNNQPQHF. The CDR3 DNA reads as TGTGCCAGCAGCGAAGGGGTCCGGAACAATCAGCCCCAGCATTTT.

The CDR3 protein is CASSVLAGLSGANVLTF. CDR3 bases: TGTGCCAGTAGTGTTCTAGCGGGACTCTCTGGGGCCAACGTCCTGACTTTC. The chain is built from TRBV19 and TRBJ2-6, with TRBD2 matching 9 bases. The germline gives CDR1 LNHDA, CDR2 SQIVND (reference sequence). Losses at the gene ends were 5 bases for V and 0 bases for J; bases not matched to a gene: 5. This CDR3 contains 17 residues. Using reference TRBV19 and TRBJ2-6 for the parts outside the CDR3, the full variable domain is DGGITQSPKYLFRKEGQNVTLSCEQNLNHDAMYWYRQDPGQGLRLIYYSQIVNDFQKGDIAEGYSVSREKKESFPLTVTSAQKNPTAFYLCASSVLAGLSGANVLTFGAGSRLTVL.

The count of this clone is one. This sequence joins TRBV28 and TRBJ1-5, with D hard to call. Germline-derived CDR1 and CDR2 are MDHEN and SYDVKM. V dropped 2 bases and J dropped 2 bases, with 10 bases sitting between them. The CDR3 is 15 residues long. The DNA of the CDR3 is TGTGCCAGCAGTTTAGGTCGAGATGGCAATCAGCCCCAGCATTTT. This sequence encodes CASSLGRDGNQPQHF.

The chain is built from TRBV5-1 and TRBJ2-5, with 12 nucleotides matching TRBD1. V lost 3 bases, J lost 5 bases, and 8 bases stayed unmatched. This CDR3 has 16 amino acids. The germline gives CDR1 SGHRS, CDR2 YFSETQ. The CDR3 loop reads CASSSGTGGWSETQYF. CDR3 nucleotide sequence: TGCGCCAGCAGCTCAGGGACAGGGGGCTGGTCGGAGACCCAGTACTTC.

The chain couples TRBV4-1 to TRBJ1-5, with D possibly being TRBD1 (6 bases). This CDR3 is 18 amino acids long. Germline lookup yields CDR1 MGHRA and CDR2 YSYEKL. Between the trimmed V and J ends, which lost 1 base and 6 bases, there was a span of 22 bases. CDR3 in amino acids: CASSQGDMGGAYGQPQHF. DNA of the CDR3: TGCGCCAGCAGCCAAGGGGACATGGGGGGAGCGTATGGTCAGCCCCAGCATTTT.

This CDR3 reads CATSDPTGGETQYF. The CDR3 coding sequence is TGTGCCACCAGTGACCCTACAGGGGGGGAGACCCAGTACTTC. The chain couples TRBV24-1 to TRBJ2-5, with TRBD1 identical over 8 bases. The CDR3 length is 14 residues. J was trimmed by 5 bases and V by 4 bases; bases with no gene match: 5. Germline V gives CDR1 KGHDR, CDR2 SFDVKD.

In this sample, this clone turned up once. CDR3 region: CASSLSLGNQPQHF. The DNA for the CDR3 is TGCGCCAGCAGCTTGAGTCTTGGCAATCAGCCCCAGCATTTT. The V and J genes are TRBV5-1 and TRBJ1-5, with D uncertain. V was clipped by 1 base and J by 2 bases, with 7 bases between them. The germline V gene encodes CDR1 SGHRS and CDR2 YFSETQ. The CDR3 contains 14 residues.

The genes are TRBV7-3 and TRBJ1-1; no firm D call. The CDR3 totals 13 residues. CDR1 SGHTA and CDR2 FQGTGA come from the germline V gene. V shed 5 bases and J shed 7 bases, with 14 bases lying between them. The CDR3 bases are TGTGCCAGCAGCCCCTCCGGACTGGGTGAAGCTTTCTTT. It translates to CASSPSGLGEAFF.

The V call is TRBV6-5, the J call TRBJ2-1; TRBD2 agrees at 11 bases. CDR3 length: 14 amino acids. The germline CDR1 and CDR2 sequences are MNHEY and SVGAGI. With V trimmed by 7 bases and J by 7 bases, 6 bases remained unmatched. CDR3 in amino acids: CASTTSGRPNEQFF. DNA for the CDR3: TGTGCCAGCACCACTAGCGGGAGACCGAATGAGCAGTTCTTC.

The CDR3 coding sequence is TGTGCCAGCAGTTTCCGGGAGAACACTGAAGCTTTCTTT. This codes for CASSFRENTEAFF. The chain uses TRBV27 and TRBJ1-1; no firm D call. Germline-derived CDR1 and CDR2 are MNHEY and SMNVEV (reference sequence). V was shortened by 3 bases and J by 1 base, with 6 bases between the two germline ends. The CDR3 covers 13 residues.

V is TRBV5-5 and J is TRBJ2-2; no clear D gene. This CDR3 contains 15 residues. Deletions cut 0 bases from V and 0 bases from J, with 6 bases between. In germline, CDR1 is SGHKS, CDR2 YYEKEE (reference sequence). The CDR3 region has the DNA TGTGCCAGCAGCTTGGCACGAGCGAACACCGGGGAGCTGTTTTTT. Translating it yields CASSLARANTGELFF.

J is TRBJ1-1 and V is TRBV10-3, with TRBD1 matching 7 bases. The CDR3 runs 19 residues. V trimming: 0 bases; J trimming: 4 bases; junction bases outside the gene matches: 17. Looked up from germline, CDR1 is ENHRY and CDR2 is SYGVKD. CDR3 DNA sequence: TGTGCCATCAGTGAGTCGAAAGGCGCCGGGGACTCAGGGGGCACTGAAGCTTTCTTT. It specifies CAISESKGAGDSGGTEAFF.

The chain is built from TRBV20-1 and TRBJ2-5; D is perhaps TRBD2 (6 bases). This CDR3 is 11 amino acids long. CDR1 and CDR2 from the germline V gene are DFQATT and SNEGSKA (reference sequence). In DNA form, the CDR3 reads TGCAGCGGGAGAGGCCAAGAGACCCAGTACTTC. It yields the protein CSGRGQETQYF.

The J gene is TRBJ2-1, the V gene TRBV5-6; 10 nucleotides align to TRBD2. Germline V gene data show CDR1 as SGHDT and CDR2 as YYEEEE. J gave up 6 bases and V 4 bases, and 7 bases lay outside the gene matches. This CDR3 is 15 amino acids long. The CDR3 region has the DNA TGTGCCAGCAGCCAAGTCAGCGGGGGGGTCAATGAGCAGTTCTTC. This sequence encodes CASSQVSGGVNEQFF.

The chain combines TRBV5-6 with TRBJ1-2, with 9 bases fitting TRBD1. Germline loops: CDR1 SGHDT, CDR2 YYEEEE. V shed 2 bases and J 7 bases; nucleotides not matched to a gene: 3. The CDR3 extends over 13 amino acids. The CDR3 bases are TGTGCCAGCAGCTTCCGACAGGGGGGTGGCTACACCTTC. Translated, it gives CASSFRQGGGYTF.